This entry concerns a single T cell receptor beta chain. Its matching antigen is unknown. These data are taken from a study of blood T cells in healthy people across ages. Study findings and constraints: Age brought a roughly linear fall in TCR beta diversity measured per million T cells.

From germline, CDR1 is DFQATT and CDR2 SNEGSKA (reference sequence). There are 13 residues in the CDR3. With 0 bases removed from V and 0 bases from J, the gap between germline ends came to 3 bases. A second PCR, run for about 7 to 12 cycles, used a sample-barcoded 5' primer plus a J-beta primer mix. TCRdb reprocessed the 5' RACE reads via MiXCR and lists one record per CDR3 protein. Counted here are approximately 320,000 distinct CDR3 sequences, around 30% occurring once; the ten biggest clones make up 29%. Staff drew approximately 9.7 milliliters of peripheral blood from each donor. This chain joins TRBV20-1 and TRBJ2-1; D uncertain. The sequence derives from a woman aged 65 to 85 in good health. Sequencing was performed on blood. The CDR3 loop reads CSAREFSYNEQFF. The CDR3 nucleotides read TGCAGTGCTAGAGAATTCTCCTACAATGAGCAGTTCTTC.